Below, one T cell receptor (beta chain) is given with its context. Time point here: blood 2 weeks post-SBRT. As to treatment: 15 Gy SBRT to primary tumor, nephrectomy 4 weeks later. The germline gives CDR1 LGHNA, CDR2 YSLEER. V gave up 4 bases and J gave up 4 bases; unmatched junction bases: 5. The CDR3 runs 15 residues. This record comes from a study of radiation and T cells in renal cell carcinoma. Study context: Nephrectomy followed 15 Gy stereotactic body radiation by 4 weeks.

Data came from immunoSEQ multiplex PCR; TCRdb stores just in-frame clones and leaves some out. The sample gives some 76,000 clones, 82% of which show up once; roughly 6% is in the top ten. The receptor comes from a man in his fifties or sixties with renal cell carcinoma. V and J are TRBV4-3 and TRBJ2-3; TRBD2 matches 10 bases. The specimen was blood, collected from a patient whose treatment included radiotherapy and nephrectomy. The CDR3 DNA reads TGCGCCAGCAGCCCCCGGCTAGCGGGAGCAGATACGCAGTATTTT. Its translation is CASSPRLAGADTQYF.